These 21 T cell receptor beta chains share one sample of origin, sequenced in a study of blood T cell repertoires in COVID-19. Method: immunoSEQ multiplex PCR; TCRdb's copy keeps in-frame clones and lacks some. Found here are about 210,000 clones, approximately 86% of them singletons; the top ten hold around 4%. The source material was PBMCs or T cells enriched from blood (not recorded which). The receptors were sampled from a woman in her 30s who had been exposed to COVID-19.

This clone occurred a few times. V usage is TRBV30 and J usage is TRBJ1-6; possibly TRBD1 for D (5 bases). The CDR3 contains 18 residues. V shed 5 bases and J shed 9 bases, with 29 bases lying between them. Germline V gives CDR1 GTSNPN, CDR2 SVGIG (reference sequence). The CDR3 DNA follows: TGTGCCTGGTCCTTCGGGACTACAATCCCATGGAGAGTTTCACCCCTCCACTTT. It codes for CAWSFGTTIPWRVSPLHF. Combining the CDR3 with reference TRBV30 and TRBJ1-6 gives the whole variable domain SQTIHQWPATLVQPVGSPLSLECTVEGTSNPNLYWYRQAAGRGLQLLFYSVGIGQISSEVPQNLSASRPQDRQFILSSKKLLLSDSGFYLCAWSFGTTIPWRVSPLHFGNGTRLTVT.

The chain is built from TRBV19 and TRBJ2-7; perhaps TRBD1 as D (6 bases). This CDR3 is built from 15 residues. Per the germline V gene, CDR1 is LNHDA and CDR2 is SQIVND (reference sequence). V lost 3 bases and J 1 base, leaving 13 bases between the germline ends. In DNA form, the CDR3 reads TGTGCCAGTAGTATCGTGCCAGGGGTGTCCTACGAGCAGTACTTC. Translation: CASSIVPGVSYEQYF.

This chain joins TRBV10-3 and TRBJ1-2, with a tentative D call TRBD1 (6 bases). CDR1 is ENHRY and CDR2 is SYGVKD in the germline V gene. The CDR3 is made up of 13 amino acids. The germline V and J ends were trimmed by 4 bases and 3 bases, with 9 bases remaining between them. CDR3 coding DNA: TGTGCCATCAGTGTAAACAGGGACTATGGCTACACCTTC. It specifies CAISVNRDYGYTF.

The chain couples TRBV5-1 to TRBJ1-6; TRBD1 is a possible D gene (5 bases). The CDR3 length is 14 residues. Germline V gives CDR1 SGHRS, CDR2 YFSETQ. The ends were cut back, 2 bases at V and 5 bases at J, with 8 bases in the middle. The CDR3 bases are TGCGCCAGCAGCTTTCAGGGTAATAATTCACCCCTCCACTTT. Its protein product is CASSFQGNNSPLHF.

This sequence joins TRBV9 and TRBJ2-3; tentatively, D is TRBD1 (6 bases). V lost 2 bases to trimming and J lost 4 bases, with 14 bases between them. Germline lookup yields CDR1 SGDLS and CDR2 YYNGEE. This CDR3 has 15 residues. This CDR3 reads CASSVGGTHADTQYF. In DNA, the CDR3 is TGTGCCAGCAGCGTGGGTGGGACACACGCAGATACGCAGTATTTT.

The chain combines TRBV5-1 with TRBJ2-3, with D perhaps TRBD2 (6 bases). Germline values: CDR1 SGHRS, CDR2 YFSETQ. This CDR3 has 14 residues. Trimming cost V 2 bases and J 2 bases, with 9 bases left between them. CDR3 coding DNA: TGCGCCAGCAGCTTAGCGCGGGACACAGATACGCAGTATTTT. Protein sequence: CASSLARDTDTQYF.

V usage is TRBV9 and J usage is TRBJ2-5, with D tentatively TRBD2 (6 bases). Per germline, CDR1 SGDLS and CDR2 YYNGEE. The CDR3 loop spans 14 amino acids. V lost 4 bases to trimming and J lost 5 bases, with 15 bases between them. CDR3 loop: CASSPLTSGETQYF. The CDR3 coding sequence is TGTGCCAGCAGCCCTCTGACTAGTGGGGAGACCCAGTACTTC.

This sequence joins TRBV7-2 and TRBJ1-5, with no clear D. This CDR3 contains 16 residues. Germline V gene sequence: CDR1 SGHTA, CDR2 FQGNSA. Deletions cut 1 base from V and 0 bases from J, with 10 bases between. CDR3 nucleotides: TGTGCCAGCAGCTTAGTAGGAGGTTATAGCAATCAGCCCCAGCATTTT. This codes for CASSLVGGYSNQPQHF.

The rearrangement uses TRBV5-1 and TRBJ2-1, with a tentative D call TRBD2 (6 bases). Germline V CDR1 and CDR2: SGHRS, YFSETQ. Trimming pared 0 bases from V and 0 bases from J, leaving 13 bases between. This CDR3 contains 17 residues. CDR3 residues: CASSLAPSGSSYNEQFF. CDR3 bases: TGCGCCAGCAGCTTGGCCCCCAGCGGGTCCTCCTACAATGAGCAGTTCTTC.

The chain links TRBV6-5 to TRBJ2-7; D gene unclear. Trimming took off 5 bases at V and 2 bases at J, with 16 bases between the two ends. This CDR3 contains 15 residues. Germline CDR1 and CDR2: MNHEY and SVGAGI. The CDR3 DNA reads as TGTGCCAGCAGTCCTTCAGGATCTAAGACCTACGAGCAGTACTTC. Its translation is CASSPSGSKTYEQYF.

This CDR3 is CASSHSGRGRSYEQYF. The CDR3 bases are TGTGCCAGCAGCCACTCCGGGAGGGGGCGATCCTACGAGCAGTACTTC. This rearrangement joins TRBV6-2 or TRBV6-3 to TRBJ2-7; maybe TRBD2 (8 bases). Trimming cost V 6 bases and J 1 base, with 19 bases left between them. The CDR3 contains 16 residues. Germline-derived CDR1 and CDR2 are MNHEY and SVGEGT.

V and J are TRBV27 and TRBJ2-7; 7 bases are a match to TRBD1. This CDR3 has 13 residues. The trim removed 6 bases at V and 2 bases at J, leaving 4 bases unmatched. Germline lookup yields CDR1 MNHEY and CDR2 SMNVEV (reference sequence). The CDR3 nucleotides read TGTGCCAGCAGCCGACAGGGTCCCTACGAGCAGTACTTC. Protein: CASSRQGPYEQYF.

The rearrangement uses TRBV11-2 and TRBJ1-2; D might be TRBD1 (6 bases). V dropped 11 bases and J dropped 6 bases, with 16 bases sitting between them. CDR1 is SGHAT and CDR2 is FQNNGV in the germline V gene. CDR3 length equals 12 residues. The CDR3 here is CAWRGGIDGYTF. The CDR3 coding sequence is TGTGCCTGGAGGGGGGGCATAGATGGCTACACCTTC. The variable domain in full, completed from reference TRBV11-2 and TRBJ1-2, reads EAGVAQSPRYKIIEKRQSVAFWCNPISGHATLYWYQQILGQGPKLLIQFQNNGVVDDSQLPKDRFSAERLKGVDSTLKIQPAKLEDSAVYLCAWRGGIDGYTFGSGTRLTVV.

The J gene is TRBJ2-1, the V gene TRBV5-1; 10 bases map to TRBD2. CDR1 is SGHRS and CDR2 is YFSETQ in the germline V gene. Losses at the gene ends were 2 bases for V and 8 bases for J; bases not matched to a gene: 4. This CDR3 region has 14 residues. The CDR3, as DNA: TGCGCCAGCAGCTTCACTAGCGGGGCCCATGAGCAGTTCTTC. Translated: CASSFTSGAHEQFF.

The chain joins TRBV19 to TRBJ1-2, with a tentative D call TRBD1 (6 bases). Deletions cut 4 bases from V and 1 base from J, with 13 bases between. The CDR3 is 15 amino acids. Germline loops: CDR1 LNHDA, CDR2 SQIVND (reference sequence). The CDR3 loop is CASSTSRQVNYGYTF. CDR3 DNA sequence: TGTGCCAGTAGTACATCAAGACAGGTTAACTATGGCTACACCTTC.

V usage is TRBV6-2 or TRBV6-3 and J usage is TRBJ2-7; maybe TRBD1 (7 bases). The CDR3 sequence is 15 residues long. Germline CDR1 reads MNHEY; CDR2 reads SVGEGT. V was trimmed by 2 bases and J by 4 bases, leaving 15 bases between them. CDR3 DNA: TGTGCCAGCAGTTACGCTGCGGGGACAGTTTACGAGCAGTACTTC. It yields the protein CASSYAAGTVYEQYF.

V gene TRBV5-1 combines with J gene TRBJ2-7; D might be TRBD2 (6 bases). The length of the CDR3 is 15 residues. V was pared by 4 bases and J by 2 bases, with 16 bases between. CDR1 and CDR2 from the germline V gene are SGHRS and YFSETQ. CDR3 sequence (DNA): TGCGCCAGCAGCAAATTACCGGGACTCACCTACGAGCAGTACTTC. The encoded protein is CASSKLPGLTYEQYF.

J is TRBJ1-1 and V is TRBV4-1, with D unclear. Germline lookup yields CDR1 MGHRA and CDR2 YSYEKL. The CDR3 is made up of 15 amino acids. Trimming removed 4 bases from V and 0 bases from J, with 12 bases in between. The CDR3 spells CASSLFDILNTEAFF. The DNA for the CDR3 is TGCGCCAGCAGCCTGTTTGACATCTTGAACACTGAAGCTTTCTTT.

The rearrangement joins TRBV15 to TRBJ1-6, with a tentative D call TRBD1 (6 bases). CDR3 length: 15 residues. V was cut by 4 bases and J by 6 bases, with 13 bases left in between. The germline V gene has CDR1 LNHNV and CDR2 YYDKDF (reference sequence). In DNA, the CDR3 is TGTGCCACCAGCATTGGACAGCTATCTAATTCACCCCTCCACTTT. Its translation: CATSIGQLSNSPLHF.

The J gene is TRBJ1-3, the V gene TRBV7-9; 12 bases map to TRBD1. This CDR3 has 16 amino acids. V was clipped by 5 bases and J by 1 base; unmatched bases: 3. Germline CDR1 reads SEHNR; CDR2 reads FQNEAQ (reference sequence). In DNA, the CDR3 is TGTGCCAGCAGCCCGGGACAGGGGGCGTCTGGAAACACCATATATTTT. Residues: CASSPGQGASGNTIYF. The full variable domain, rest sourced from reference TRBV7-9 and TRBJ1-3, is DTGVSQNPRHKITKRGQNVTFRCDPISEHNRLYWYRQTLGQGPEFLTYFQNEAQLEKSRLLSDRFSAERPKGSFSTLEIQRTEQGDSAMYLCASSPGQGASGNTIYFGEGSWLTVV.

This chain links TRBV3-1 (or the pseudogene TRBV3-2) with TRBJ1-2, with D hard to call. Trimming took off 3 bases at V and 10 bases at J, with 12 bases between the two ends. CDR3 size: 12 residues. Germline V gene lookup returns CDR1 LGHDT and CDR2 YNNKEL (reference sequence). CDR3 DNA: TGTGCCAGCAGCCAGACTTATGGCGACTACACCTTC. This translates into CASSQTYGDYTF.